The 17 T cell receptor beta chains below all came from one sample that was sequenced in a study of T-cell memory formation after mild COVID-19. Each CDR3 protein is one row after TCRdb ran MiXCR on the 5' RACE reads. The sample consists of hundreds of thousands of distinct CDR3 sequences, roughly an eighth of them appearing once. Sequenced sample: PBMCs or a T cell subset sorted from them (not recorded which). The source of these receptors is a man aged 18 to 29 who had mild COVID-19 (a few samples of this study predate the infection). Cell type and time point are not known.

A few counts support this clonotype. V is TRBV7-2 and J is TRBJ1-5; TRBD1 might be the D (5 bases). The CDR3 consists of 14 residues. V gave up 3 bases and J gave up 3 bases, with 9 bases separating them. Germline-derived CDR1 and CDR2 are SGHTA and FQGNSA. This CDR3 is CASSFGDPNQPQHF. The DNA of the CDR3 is TGTGCCAGCAGCTTTGGGGACCCCAATCAGCCCCAGCATTTT.

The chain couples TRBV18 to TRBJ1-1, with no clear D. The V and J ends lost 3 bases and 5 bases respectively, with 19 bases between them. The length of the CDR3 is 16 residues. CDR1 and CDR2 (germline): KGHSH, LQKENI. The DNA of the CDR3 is TGTGCCAGCTCACCGGTCAACCAGCTCTCGCGAACTGAAGCTTTCTTT. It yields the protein CASSPVNQLSRTEAFF.

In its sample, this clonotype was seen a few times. This chain's CDR3 is CASTQGDEQFF. CDR3 coding DNA: TGTGCCAGCACCCAAGGCGATGAGCAGTTCTTC. The rearrangement joins TRBV6-2 or TRBV6-3 to TRBJ2-1, with D hard to call. V was cut by 7 bases and J by 8 bases, with 9 bases left in between. Germline V gives CDR1 MNHEY, CDR2 SVGEGT. The length of the CDR3 is 11 residues.

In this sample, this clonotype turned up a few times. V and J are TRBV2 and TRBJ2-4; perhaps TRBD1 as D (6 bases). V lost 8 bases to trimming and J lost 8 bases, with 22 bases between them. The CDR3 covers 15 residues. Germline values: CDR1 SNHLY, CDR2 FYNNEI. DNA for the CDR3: TGTGCCAGCCGATTGCCGGGACATGCTTTCGACATTCAGTACTTC. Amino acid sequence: CASRLPGHAFDIQYF.

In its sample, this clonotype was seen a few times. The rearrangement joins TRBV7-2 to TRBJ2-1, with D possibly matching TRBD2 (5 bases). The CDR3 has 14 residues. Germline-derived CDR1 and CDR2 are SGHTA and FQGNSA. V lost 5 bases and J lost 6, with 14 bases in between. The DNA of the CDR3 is TGTGCCAGCAGCCCAAACGCGGGTCGCAATGAGCAGTTCTTC. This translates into CASSPNAGRNEQFF. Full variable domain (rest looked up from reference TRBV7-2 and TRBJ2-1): GAGVSQSPSNKVTEKGKDVELRCDPISGHTALYWYRQSLGQGLEFLIYFQGNSAPDKSGLPSDRFSAERTGGSVSTLTIQRTQQEDSAVYLCASSPNAGRNEQFFGPGTRLTVL.

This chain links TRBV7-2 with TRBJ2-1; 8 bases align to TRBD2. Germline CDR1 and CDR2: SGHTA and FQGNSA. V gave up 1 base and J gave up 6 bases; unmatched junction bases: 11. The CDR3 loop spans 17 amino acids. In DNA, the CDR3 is TGTGCCAGCAGCTTAGACGGCGGGGGGACCTATAGCAATGAGCAGTTCTTC. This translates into CASSLDGGGTYSNEQFF.

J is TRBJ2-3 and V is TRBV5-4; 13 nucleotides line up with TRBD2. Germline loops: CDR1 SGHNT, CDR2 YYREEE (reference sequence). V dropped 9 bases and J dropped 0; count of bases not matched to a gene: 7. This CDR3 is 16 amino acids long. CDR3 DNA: TGTGCCACGACTAGCGGGGGGAAAGGAAGCACAGATACGCAGTATTTT. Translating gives CATTSGGKGSTDTQYF.

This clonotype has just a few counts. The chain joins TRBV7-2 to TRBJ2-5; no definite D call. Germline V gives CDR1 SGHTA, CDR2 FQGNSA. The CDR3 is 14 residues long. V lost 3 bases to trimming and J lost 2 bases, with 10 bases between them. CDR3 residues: CASSLSQTQETQYF. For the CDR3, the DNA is TGTGCCAGCAGCTTGTCACAGACGCAAGAGACCCAGTACTTC.

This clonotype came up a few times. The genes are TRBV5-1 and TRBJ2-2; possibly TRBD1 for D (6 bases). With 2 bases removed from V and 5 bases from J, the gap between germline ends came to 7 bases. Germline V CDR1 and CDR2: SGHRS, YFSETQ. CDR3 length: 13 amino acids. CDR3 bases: TGCGCCAGCAGCTTTGGACAGACCGGGGAGCTGTTTTTT. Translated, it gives CASSFGQTGELFF.

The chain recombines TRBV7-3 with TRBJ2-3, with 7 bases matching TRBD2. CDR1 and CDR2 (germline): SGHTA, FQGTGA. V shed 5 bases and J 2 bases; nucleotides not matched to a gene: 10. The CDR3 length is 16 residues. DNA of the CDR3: TGTGCCAGCAGCCCCTCTGGAGCGGGGACCACAGATACGCAGTATTTT. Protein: CASSPSGAGTTDTQYF.

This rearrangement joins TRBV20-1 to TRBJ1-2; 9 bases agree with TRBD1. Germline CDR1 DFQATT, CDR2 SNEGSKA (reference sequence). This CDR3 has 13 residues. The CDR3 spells CRGEQGASYGYTF. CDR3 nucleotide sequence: TGCAGAGGGGAACAGGGGGCCTCCTATGGCTACACCTTC.

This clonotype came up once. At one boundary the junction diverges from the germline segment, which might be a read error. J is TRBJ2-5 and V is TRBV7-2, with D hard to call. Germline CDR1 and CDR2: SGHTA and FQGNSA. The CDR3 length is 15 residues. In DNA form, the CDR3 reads TGTGCCAGAAGCTTAGGTCTCGGCAGGCAAGAGACCCAGTACTTC. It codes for CARSLGLGRQETQYF.

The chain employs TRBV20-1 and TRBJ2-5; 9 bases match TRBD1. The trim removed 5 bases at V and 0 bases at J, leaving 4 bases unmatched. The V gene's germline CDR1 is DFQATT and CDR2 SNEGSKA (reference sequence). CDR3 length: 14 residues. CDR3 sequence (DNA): TGCAGTGCTCAACGGACAGGGGACCAAGAGACCCAGTACTTC. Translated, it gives CSAQRTGDQETQYF.

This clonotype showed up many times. CDR3 DNA sequence: TGTGCCAGCAGTTACTCGATTGGGGTCGGCTACACCTTC. Its protein is CASSYSIGVGYTF. The chain combines TRBV6-5 with TRBJ1-2; D not resolved. The CDR3 spans 13 residues. CDR1 is MNHEY and CDR2 is SVGAGI in the germline V gene. The V and J ends lost 0 bases and 8 bases respectively, with 10 bases between them.

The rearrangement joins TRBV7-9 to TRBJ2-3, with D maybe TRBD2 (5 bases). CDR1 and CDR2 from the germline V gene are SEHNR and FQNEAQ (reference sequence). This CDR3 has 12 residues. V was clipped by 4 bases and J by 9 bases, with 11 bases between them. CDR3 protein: CASSSEGVTQYF. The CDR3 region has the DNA TGTGCCAGCAGCTCTGAGGGCGTCACGCAGTATTTT.

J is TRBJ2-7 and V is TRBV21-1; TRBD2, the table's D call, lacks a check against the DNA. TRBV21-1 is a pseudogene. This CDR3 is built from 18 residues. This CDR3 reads CASSKRRSGTSGVHEQYV. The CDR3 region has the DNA TGTGCCAGCAGCAAAAGGAGATCTGGGACTAGCGGGGTCCACGAGCAGTACGTC.

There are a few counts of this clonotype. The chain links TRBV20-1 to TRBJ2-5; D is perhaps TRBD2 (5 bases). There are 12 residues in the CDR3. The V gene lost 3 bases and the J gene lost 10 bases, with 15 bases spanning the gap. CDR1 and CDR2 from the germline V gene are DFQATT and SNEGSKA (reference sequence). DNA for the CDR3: TGCAGTGCTAGGGGTCGGGATATGAGCCAGTACTTC. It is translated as CSARGRDMSQYF.